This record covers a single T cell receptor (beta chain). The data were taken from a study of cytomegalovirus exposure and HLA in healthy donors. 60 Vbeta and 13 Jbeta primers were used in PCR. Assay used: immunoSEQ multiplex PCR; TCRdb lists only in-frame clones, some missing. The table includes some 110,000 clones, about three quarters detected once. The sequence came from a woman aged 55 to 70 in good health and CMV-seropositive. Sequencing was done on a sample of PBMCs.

The CDR3 loop reads CAWSGIGLAGPETQYF. The CDR3 DNA reads TGTGCCTGGAGTGGAATTGGTCTAGCGGGGCCAGAGACCCAGTACTTC. V usage is TRBV30 and J usage is TRBJ2-5, with 9 bases fitting TRBD2. V dropped 1 base and J dropped 4; count of bases not matched to a gene: 10. Germline assignment: CDR1 GTSNPN and CDR2 SVGIG (reference sequence). This CDR3 comprises 16 residues.